These 21 T cell receptor beta chains were sequenced from one sample in a study of beta chain features in type 1 diabetes. Expressed TCRB transcripts got sequenced, as all isolated RNA was reverse transcribed. Data came from immunoSEQ multiplex PCR; TCRdb stores just in-frame clones and leaves some out. This repertoire shows about 930,000 clones, about a sixth found once; its top ten account for 0.023%. Sequences were obtained from naive CD4+ T cells from blood. The receptors originated from a woman between 18 and 29 years old in good health.

This clone was seen a few times. The chain carries TRBV18 and TRBJ2-1; 7 bases are a match to TRBD1. From germline, CDR1 is KGHSH and CDR2 LQKENI. Trimming at V came to 4 bases and at J to 4 bases, leaving 7 bases not matched to a gene. The CDR3 has 15 amino acids. The CDR3 sequence is CASSLRQGQYNEQFF. CDR3 DNA: TGTGCCAGCTCACTCCGACAGGGACAATACAATGAGCAGTTCTTC.

This clone showed up just a few times. The CDR3 is CASSERVGLGAFF. The CDR3 nucleotides are TGTGCCAGCAGCGAAAGGGTGGGATTGGGAGCTTTCTTT. The chain links TRBV11-2 to TRBJ1-1; D gene ambiguous. The length of the CDR3 is 13 residues. Trimming pared 5 bases from V and 10 bases from J, leaving 17 bases between. The V gene's germline CDR1 is SGHAT and CDR2 FQNNGV.

The rearrangement links TRBV10-3 to TRBJ2-1, with D perhaps TRBD2 (6 bases). Germline lookup yields CDR1 ENHRY and CDR2 SYGVKD. The CDR3 extends over 13 amino acids. The germline V and J ends were trimmed by 8 bases and 5 bases, with 13 bases remaining between them. The CDR3 protein is CAIAGREHNEQFF. The CDR3 DNA reads as TGTGCCATCGCGGGACGGGAGCACAATGAGCAGTTCTTC.

The chain carries TRBV27 and TRBJ2-1; D uncertain. Trimming removed 0 bases at V and 4 bases at J, with 16 bases between. Germline CDR1 MNHEY, CDR2 SMNVEV (reference sequence). The CDR3 sequence is 17 residues long. This CDR3 is CASSLSTYQTAYNEQFF. CDR3 in DNA: TGTGCCAGCAGTTTATCAACCTACCAGACTGCATACAATGAGCAGTTCTTC.

The V call is TRBV21-1, the J call TRBJ2-7; TRBD2 was called by the table and not checked on the DNA. TRBV21-1 is assigned pseudogene status. The CDR3 sequence is 18 residues long. The CDR3 DNA sequence: TGTGCCAGCAGCACCGGTAGGGCTAGCGGGAGGGCTTTTTACGAGCAGTACTTC. Protein product: CASSTGRASGRAFYEQYF.

This clone has a handful of counts. The genes are TRBV7-3 and TRBJ2-1, with D tentatively TRBD1 (5 bases). The CDR3 has 16 residues. Trimming stripped 2 bases from V and 1 base from J, with 12 bases between. Germline V gene data show CDR1 as SGHTA and CDR2 as FQGTGA. CDR3: CASSLDGPGSYNEQFF. The CDR3 DNA follows: TGTGCCAGCAGCTTAGATGGGCCAGGGTCCTACAATGAGCAGTTCTTC.

V is TRBV5-4 and J is TRBJ2-7, with TRBD2 matching 12 bases. The CDR3 is made up of 15 amino acids. V was pared by 2 bases and J by 2 bases, with 2 bases of the junction left unmatched. Germline V gene sequence: CDR1 SGHNT, CDR2 YYREEE (reference sequence). DNA of the CDR3: TGTGCCAGCAGCTTTAGGACTAGCGGGACCTACGAGCAGTACTTC. This sequence encodes CASSFRTSGTYEQYF.

This clone was counted only a few times. V and J are TRBV19 and TRBJ2-6; D gene ambiguous. The CDR3 totals 14 residues. V lost 3 bases, J lost 3 bases, and 6 bases lay in between. Germline CDR1 and CDR2: LNHDA and SQIVND (reference sequence). The CDR3 here is CASSISGGANVLTF. CDR3 coding DNA: TGTGCCAGTAGTATTTCCGGTGGGGCCAACGTCCTGACTTTC.

This clone was seen a handful of times. The chain combines TRBV2 with TRBJ2-6, with 8 bases matching TRBD2. The ends lost 3 bases at V and 2 bases at J; junction bases unmatched: 0. CDR3 length: 15 residues. The germline CDR1 and CDR2 sequences are SNHLY and FYNNEI. The chain's CDR3 is CASSERGAGANVLTF. The CDR3 DNA reads as TGTGCCAGCAGTGAGCGGGGGGCTGGGGCCAACGTCCTGACTTTC.

V usage is TRBV6-1 and J usage is TRBJ2-1, with D unresolved. Trimming shortened V by 2 bases and J by 8 bases, and 13 bases separated the two germline ends. There are 14 residues in the CDR3. Germline V gene lookup returns CDR1 MNHNS and CDR2 SASEGT. The CDR3 region is CASSERSSYDEQFF. CDR3 nucleotide sequence: TGTGCCAGCAGTGAACGGTCGAGTTATGATGAGCAGTTCTTC.

The V and J genes are TRBV7-2 and TRBJ2-5; D unclear. Trimming stripped 1 base from V and 10 bases from J, with 13 bases between. From germline, CDR1 is SGHTA and CDR2 FQGNSA. The CDR3 is made up of 13 amino acids. This CDR3 is CASSLGPTLDQYF. CDR3 DNA: TGTGCCAGCAGCTTAGGACCGACGTTAGACCAGTACTTC. Full variable domain (outside the CDR3, taken from reference TRBV7-2 and TRBJ2-5): GAGVSQSPSNKVTEKGKDVELRCDPISGHTALYWYRQSLGQGLEFLIYFQGNSAPDKSGLPSDRFSAERTGGSVSTLTIQRTQQEDSAVYLCASSLGPTLDQYFGPGTRLLVL.

This clone was seen only a few times. The V and J genes are TRBV29-1 and TRBJ2-1; 7 bases agree with TRBD2. This CDR3 has 16 residues. Germline V CDR1 and CDR2: SQVTM, ANQGSEA. Unmatched junction bases numbered 9, after V lost 0 bases and J lost 4 bases. Here the CDR3 reads CSVEDRLADRYNEQFF. In DNA, the CDR3 is TGCAGCGTTGAAGATCGGCTAGCGGATCGGTACAATGAGCAGTTCTTC.

The sample holds a few counts of this clone. V usage is TRBV11-2 and J usage is TRBJ2-7; 9 positions agree with TRBD1. The CDR3 has 14 amino acids. With V trimmed by 5 bases and J by 4 bases, 6 bases remained unmatched. CDR1 is SGHAT and CDR2 is FQNNGV in the germline V gene. The CDR3 DNA reads TGTGCCAGCAGCGCCGGGACAGGGAAGTACGAGCAGTACTTC. This codes for CASSAGTGKYEQYF. Full variable domain (rest looked up from reference TRBV11-2 and TRBJ2-7): EAGVAQSPRYKIIEKRQSVAFWCNPISGHATLYWYQQILGQGPKLLIQFQNNGVVDDSQLPKDRFSAERLKGVDSTLKIQPAKLEDSAVYLCASSAGTGKYEQYFGPGTRLTVT.

J is TRBJ2-7 and V is TRBV23-1, with 8 bases that match TRBD1. TRBV23-1 is an ORF, and what it does is uncertain. V gave up 0 bases and J gave up 4 bases; unmatched junction bases: 8. This CDR3 is 16 amino acids long. CDR3: CASSQSKGRGRYEQYF. In DNA form, the CDR3 reads TGCGCCAGCAGTCAATCCAAGGGCAGGGGGCGATACGAGCAGTACTTC.

The CDR3 sequence: CASSSHRTGTGTDTQYF. CDR3 coding DNA: TGTGCCAGCAGCTCCCACAGGACCGGGACAGGGACAGATACGCAGTATTTT. The rearrangement joins TRBV5-8 to TRBJ2-3; 9 bases agree with TRBD1. CDR1 is SGHTS and CDR2 is YDEGEE in the germline V gene. After removal of 3 bases from V and 3 bases from J, the junction contained 11 bases not matched to a gene. This CDR3 has 17 amino acids.

Of note for this clone: A single base separates this from a much larger clone, so it may be a read error. Other nucleotide sequences from this sample produce the same CDR3. V is TRBV5-4 and J is TRBJ2-7; no reliable D call. Germline V gene data show CDR1 as SGHNT and CDR2 as YYREEE (reference sequence). V lost 3 bases to trimming and J lost 2 bases, with 3 bases between them. The CDR3 runs to 11 residues. The CDR3 bases are TGTGCCAGCAGCTCCACCTACGAGCAGTACTTC. It encodes CASSSTYEQYF.

This clone was seen a few times. The chain recombines TRBV25-1 with TRBJ2-4; D ambiguous. V lost 6 bases and J lost 7, with 16 bases in between. The length of the CDR3 is 14 residues. Germline V lookup: CDR1 MGHDK, CDR2 SYGVNS. The CDR3 reads CASSLGQAANIQYF. The CDR3 DNA is TGTGCCAGCAGCCTAGGTCAGGCGGCGAACATTCAGTACTTC.

The V call is TRBV18, the J call TRBJ2-3, with D uncertain. From germline, CDR1 is KGHSH and CDR2 LQKENI. This CDR3 is built from 14 residues. V lost 2 bases and J lost 3, with 9 bases in between. CDR3: CASSPFDFTDTQYF. In DNA form, the CDR3 reads TGTGCCAGCTCACCATTCGACTTTACAGATACGCAGTATTTT.

This sequence joins TRBV10-3 and TRBJ2-2; unclear D gene. CDR3 length: 13 amino acids. The V end lost 2 bases, the J end lost 5 bases, and 6 bases lay between the germline ends. The V gene's germline CDR1 is ENHRY and CDR2 SYGVKD. The CDR3, as DNA: TGTGCCATCAGTGAGGGGCCAACCGGGGAGCTGTTTTTT. It encodes CAISEGPTGELFF.

This clone came up a few times. V usage is TRBV7-2 and J usage is TRBJ2-7; no clear D gene. Trimming stripped 4 bases from V and 4 bases from J, with 8 bases between. Germline V CDR1 and CDR2: SGHTA, FQGNSA. CDR3 length equals 12 residues. The CDR3, as DNA: TGTGCCAGCAGCTACCGGCGATACGAGCAGTACTTC. Residues: CASSYRRYEQYF.

The chain employs TRBV19 and TRBJ1-1, with D uncertain. Germline CDR1 LNHDA, CDR2 SQIVND (reference sequence). The CDR3 covers 13 residues. The V and J ends lost 3 bases and 1 base respectively, with 6 bases between them. CDR3 DNA: TGTGCCAGTAGTATTATTGGGAACACTGAAGCTTTCTTT. Protein product: CASSIIGNTEAFF.